Following are 13 T cell receptor beta chains from one sample sequenced in a study of cytomegalovirus exposure and HLA in healthy donors. In the PCR, 60 Vbeta and 13 Jbeta primers were used. Method: immunoSEQ multiplex PCR; TCRdb's copy keeps in-frame clones and lacks some. In the table there are about 180,000 clones, 80% of which are singletons. The specimen sequenced was PBMCs. The receptors were gathered from a young man in good health and CMV-seropositive.

In nucleotides, the CDR3 is TGTTCCCCCTTAGTTTCAGGGGGCGGCCTCCATGGCTACACCTTC. Its translation: CSPLVSGGGLHGYTF. The gene calls are TRBV7-9 and TRBJ1-2, with TRBD1 matching 8 bases. Germline V gene lookup returns CDR1 SEHNR and CDR2 FQNEAQ (reference sequence). The CDR3 has 15 amino acids. The whole variable domain, filled in from reference TRBV7-9 and TRBJ1-2, reads DTGVSQNPRHKITKRGQNVTFRCDPISEHNRLYWYRQTLGQGPEFLTYFQNEAQLEKSRLLSDRFSAERPKGSFSTLEIQRTEQGDSAMYLCSPLVSGGGLHGYTFGSGTRLTVV.

CDR3 protein: CASSPPTGSRETQYF. The DNA of the CDR3 is TGTGCCAGCTCACCACCGACAGGGTCTCGTGAGACCCAGTACTTC. The chain carries TRBV18 and TRBJ2-5; TRBD1 aligns across 7 bases. The germline gives CDR1 KGHSH, CDR2 LQKENI. The CDR3 has 15 residues. The J segment lost 5 bases and the V segment lost 0 bases, leaving 6 bases of the junction unmatched.

The V call is TRBV6-5, the J call TRBJ2-7; the D gene is possibly TRBD1 (6 bases). V was pared by 6 bases and J by 2 bases, with 11 bases between. Germline CDR1 is MNHEY and CDR2 is SVGAGI. The CDR3 totals 13 residues. CDR3 DNA: TGTGCCAGCAGCGGGACACCGCCCTACGAGCAGTACTTC. Translation gives CASSGTPPYEQYF.

The chain uses TRBV30 and TRBJ2-3, with TRBD2 matching 10 bases. Germline assignment: CDR1 GTSNPN and CDR2 SVGIG (reference sequence). CDR3 length equals 19 residues. Trimming cost V 0 bases and J 4 bases; bases outside gene matches: 16. The CDR3 loop reads CAWSVASGRLGILADTQYF. The CDR3 DNA is TGTGCCTGGAGTGTAGCTAGCGGGAGATTGGGGATTCTGGCAGATACGCAGTATTTT.

The genes are TRBV15 and TRBJ1-1; 10 bases are shared with TRBD1. Germline loops: CDR1 LNHNV, CDR2 YYDKDF (reference sequence). The CDR3 consists of 14 residues. After removal of 5 bases from V and 5 bases from J, the junction contained 5 bases not matched to a gene. In DNA form, the CDR3 reads TGTGCCACCAGCCCCCGGGACAGGGGTACTGAAGCTTTCTTT. The encoded protein is CATSPRDRGTEAFF.

The genes are TRBV5-6 and TRBJ2-1; tentative D call: TRBD2 (6 bases). CDR3 length: 15 amino acids. Germline CDR1 reads SGHDT; CDR2 reads YYEEEE. Trimming pared 6 bases from V and 7 bases from J, leaving 20 bases between. CDR3 DNA: TGTGCCAGCAACTGGGCGGGAACGCCGGGTAATGAGCAGTTCTTC. This sequence encodes CASNWAGTPGNEQFF.

The chain joins TRBV5-6 to TRBJ2-2, with 8 bases lining up with TRBD2. The CDR3 has 17 amino acids. After removal of 0 bases from V and 5 bases from J, the junction contained 9 bases not matched to a gene. Germline CDR1 reads SGHDT; CDR2 reads YYEEEE. The CDR3 region is CASSLEAGRAGTGELFF. Here the CDR3 DNA reads TGTGCCAGCAGCTTGGAGGCCGGGAGGGCGGGGACCGGGGAGCTGTTTTTT.

In its sample, this clone is medium-sized. The V gene is TRBV4-3, the J gene TRBJ2-6; D perhaps matches TRBD2 (6 bases). CDR1 and CDR2 from the germline V gene are LGHNA and YSLEER. The CDR3 spans 17 residues. Trimming took 0 bases from V and 4 from J, leaving 13 bases between them. The CDR3 nucleotides are TGCGCCAGCAGCCAAGAAGCTGGGGGGACCGGGGCCAACGTCCTGACTTTC. Encoded protein: CASSQEAGGTGANVLTF.

For this clone: A read error may produce the germline difference seen at one junction end. Other nucleotide sequences from this sample produce the same CDR3. The chain links TRBV6-1 to TRBJ1-5; D remains ambiguous. The CDR3 has 14 residues. Germline V gene lookup returns CDR1 MNHNS and CDR2 SASEGT. The CDR3: CASSERASNQPQHF. DNA for the CDR3: TGTGCCAGCAGTGAGAGGGCAAGCAATCAGCCCCAGCACTTT.

The CDR3 region is CASSNRLAAGEYF. The CDR3 bases are TGTGCCAGCAGCAACCGACTAGCGGCCGGGGAGTACTTC. The V call is TRBV5-4, the J call TRBJ2-5; 9 bases match TRBD2. The CDR3 has 13 residues. J gave up 12 bases and V 4 bases, and 10 bases lay outside the gene matches. From germline, CDR1 is SGHNT and CDR2 YYREEE (reference sequence).

This chain uses TRBV29-1 with TRBJ1-1; 7 bases fit TRBD1. The trim removed 6 bases at V and 4 bases at J, leaving 8 bases unmatched. The CDR3 runs to 13 residues. Germline V gene sequence: CDR1 SQVTM, CDR2 ANQGSEA. The CDR3 sequence: CSVATGVATEAFF. In DNA, the CDR3 is TGCAGCGTCGCAACAGGGGTGGCCACTGAAGCTTTCTTT.

The gene calls are TRBV5-6 and TRBJ2-5; D is unresolved. Germline values: CDR1 SGHDT, CDR2 YYEEEE. This CDR3 comprises 14 residues. V dropped 0 bases and J dropped 2 bases, with 8 bases sitting between them. The CDR3 loop is CASSLGQAQETQYF. The DNA of the CDR3 is TGTGCCAGCAGCTTGGGCCAGGCGCAAGAGACCCAGTACTTC.

The V gene is TRBV5-1, the J gene TRBJ2-7; the D gene is possibly TRBD1 (6 bases). Trimming cost V 2 bases and J 5 bases, with 14 bases left between them. The CDR3 loop spans 14 amino acids. CDR1 is SGHRS, CDR2 YFSETQ, per germline. The CDR3 coding sequence is TGCGCCAGCAGCTTATTACAGGGCCGGGACGAGCAGTACTTC. Its protein is CASSLLQGRDEQYF.